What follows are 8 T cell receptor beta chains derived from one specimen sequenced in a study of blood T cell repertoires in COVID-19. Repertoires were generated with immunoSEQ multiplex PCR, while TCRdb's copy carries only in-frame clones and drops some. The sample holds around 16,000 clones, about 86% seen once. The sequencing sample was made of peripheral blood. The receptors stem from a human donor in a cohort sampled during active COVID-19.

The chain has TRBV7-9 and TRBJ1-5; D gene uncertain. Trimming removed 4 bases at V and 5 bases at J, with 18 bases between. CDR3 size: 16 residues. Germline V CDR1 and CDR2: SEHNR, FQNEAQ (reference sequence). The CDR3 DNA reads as TGTGCCAGCAGCTCCTGGAATGGAGAAAGAGATCAGCCCCAGCATTTT. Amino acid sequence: CASSSWNGERDQPQHF.

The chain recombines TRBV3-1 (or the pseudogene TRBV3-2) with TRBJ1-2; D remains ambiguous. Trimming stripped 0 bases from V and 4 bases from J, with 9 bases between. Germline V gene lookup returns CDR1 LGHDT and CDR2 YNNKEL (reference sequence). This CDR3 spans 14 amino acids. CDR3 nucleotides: TGTGCCAGCAGCCAAGATGTCAGGTTCTATGGCTACACCTTC. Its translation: CASSQDVRFYGYTF.

For the CDR3, the DNA is TGCGCCAGCAGCTTGGGAGGACAGCTGAACACTGAAGCTTTCTTT. Its protein product is CASSLGGQLNTEAFF. The chain carries TRBV5-1 and TRBJ1-1, with a possible D match to TRBD1 (6 bases). The CDR3 has 15 amino acids. V lost 0 bases and J lost 0, with 9 bases in between. CDR1 and CDR2 from the germline V gene are SGHRS and YFSETQ.

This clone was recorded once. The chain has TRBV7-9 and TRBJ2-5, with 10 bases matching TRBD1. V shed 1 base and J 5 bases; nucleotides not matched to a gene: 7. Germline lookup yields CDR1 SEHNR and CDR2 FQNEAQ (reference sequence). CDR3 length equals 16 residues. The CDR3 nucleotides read TGTGCCAGCAGCTTAGGTAGACAGGGGGCTGGTGAGACCCAGTACTTC. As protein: CASSLGRQGAGETQYF.

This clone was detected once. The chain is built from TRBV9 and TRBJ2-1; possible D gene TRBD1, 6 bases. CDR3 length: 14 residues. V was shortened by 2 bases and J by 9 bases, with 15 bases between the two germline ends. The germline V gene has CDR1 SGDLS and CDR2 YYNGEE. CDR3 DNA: TGTGCCAGCAGCGTCACTACAGGGTTCGGTGAGCAGTTCTTC. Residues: CASSVTTGFGEQFF. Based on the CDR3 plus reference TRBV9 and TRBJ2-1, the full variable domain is DSGVTQTPKHLITATGQRVTLRCSPRSGDLSVYWYQQSLDQGLQFLIQYYNGEERAKGNILERFSAQQFPDLHSELNLSSLELGDSALYFCASSVTTGFGEQFFGPGTRLTVL.

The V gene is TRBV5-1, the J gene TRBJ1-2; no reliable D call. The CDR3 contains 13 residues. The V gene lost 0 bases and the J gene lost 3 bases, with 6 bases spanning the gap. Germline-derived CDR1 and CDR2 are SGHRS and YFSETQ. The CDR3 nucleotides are TGCGCCAGCAGCTTGGGTACGGACTATGGCTACACCTTC. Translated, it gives CASSLGTDYGYTF.

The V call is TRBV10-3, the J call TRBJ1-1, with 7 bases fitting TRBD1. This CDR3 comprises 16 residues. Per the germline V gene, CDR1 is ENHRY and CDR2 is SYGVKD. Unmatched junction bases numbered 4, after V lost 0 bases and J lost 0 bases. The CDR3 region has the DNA TGTGCCATCAGTGAGTCGGGGACAGACTTGAACACTGAAGCTTTCTTT. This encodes CAISESGTDLNTEAFF.

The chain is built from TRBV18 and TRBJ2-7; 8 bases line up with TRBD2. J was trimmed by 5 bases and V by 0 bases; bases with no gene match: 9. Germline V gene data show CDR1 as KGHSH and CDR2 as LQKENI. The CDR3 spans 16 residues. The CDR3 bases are TGTGCCAGCTCACCACCGGACACGGGGGGGAAACACGAGCAGTACTTC. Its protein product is CASSPPDTGGKHEQYF.